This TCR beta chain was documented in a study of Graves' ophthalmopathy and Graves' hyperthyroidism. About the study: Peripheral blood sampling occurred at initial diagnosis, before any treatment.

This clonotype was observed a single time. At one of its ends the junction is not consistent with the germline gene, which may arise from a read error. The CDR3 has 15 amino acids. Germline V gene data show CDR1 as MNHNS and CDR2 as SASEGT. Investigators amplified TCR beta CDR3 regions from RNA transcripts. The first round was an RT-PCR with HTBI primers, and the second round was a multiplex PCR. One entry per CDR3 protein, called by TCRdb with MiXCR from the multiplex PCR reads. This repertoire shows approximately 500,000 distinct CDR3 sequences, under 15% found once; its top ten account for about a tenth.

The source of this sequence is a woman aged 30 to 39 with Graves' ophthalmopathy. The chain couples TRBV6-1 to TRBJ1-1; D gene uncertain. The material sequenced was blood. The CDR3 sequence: CASSEVGSMYTDAFF. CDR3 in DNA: TGTGCCAGCAGTGAGGTGGGCAGTATGTACACTGATGCTTTCTTT.